The present TCR beta chain was sequenced within a study of T-cell reconstitution after alpha-beta-depleted transplantation in children. Looked up from germline, CDR1 is SGHRS and CDR2 is YFSETQ. Trimming removed 0 bases from V and 9 bases from J, with 12 bases in between. The CDR3 sequence is 13 residues long. Unique molecular identifiers were incorporated during preparation of the TCRbeta library. TCRdb fed the PCR reads into MiXCR, producing one record per CDR3 protein. The repertoire has 900,000 or so distinct CDR3 sequences, approximately 15% of them found once; the top ten carry approximately 5%.

The chain has TRBV5-1 and TRBJ2-5, with D uncertain. The sequences come from PBMCs, mostly from graft donor cells, collected 360 days after TCRalphabeta/CD19-depleted stem cell transplant. This clonotype was obtained from a male patient under 18 who had a stem cell transplant for acute lymphoblastic leukemia, so the T cells may come from the graft donor. The CDR3 DNA sequence: TGCGCCAGCAGCTTGGTTGGCCGGTCGTCCCAGTACTTC. It specifies CASSLVGRSSQYF. Filled out from reference TRBV5-1 and TRBJ2-5, the complete variable domain reads KAGVTQTPRYLIKTRGQQVTLSCSPISGHRSVSWYQQTPGQGLQFLFEYFSETQRNKGNFPGRFSGRQFSNSRSEMNVSTLELGDSALYLCASSLVGRSSQYFGPGTRLLVL.